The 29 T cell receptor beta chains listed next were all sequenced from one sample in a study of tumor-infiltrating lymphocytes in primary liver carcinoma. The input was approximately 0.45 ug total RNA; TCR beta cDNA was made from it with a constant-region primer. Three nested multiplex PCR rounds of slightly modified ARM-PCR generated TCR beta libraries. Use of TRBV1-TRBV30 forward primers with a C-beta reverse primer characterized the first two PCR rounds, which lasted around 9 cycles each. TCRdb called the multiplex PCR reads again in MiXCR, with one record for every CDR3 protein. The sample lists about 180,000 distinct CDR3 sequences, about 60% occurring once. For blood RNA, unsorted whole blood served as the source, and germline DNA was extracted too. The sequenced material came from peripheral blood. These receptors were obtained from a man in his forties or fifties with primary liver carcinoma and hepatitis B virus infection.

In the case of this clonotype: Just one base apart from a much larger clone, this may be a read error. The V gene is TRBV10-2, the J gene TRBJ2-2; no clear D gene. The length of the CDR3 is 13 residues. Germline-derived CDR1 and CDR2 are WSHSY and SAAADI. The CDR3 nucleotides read TGCACCAGCAGTCAAACGCTTACCGGGGAGCTGTTTTTT. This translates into CTSSQTLTGELFF.

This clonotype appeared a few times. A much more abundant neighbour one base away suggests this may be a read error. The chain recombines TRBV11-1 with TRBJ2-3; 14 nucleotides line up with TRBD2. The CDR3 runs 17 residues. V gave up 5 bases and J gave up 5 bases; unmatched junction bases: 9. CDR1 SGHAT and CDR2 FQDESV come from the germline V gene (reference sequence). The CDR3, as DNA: TGTGCCAGCAGCCACGGGACTAGCGGGAGTCTCGTAGATACGCAGTATTTT. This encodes CASSHGTSGSLVDTQYF. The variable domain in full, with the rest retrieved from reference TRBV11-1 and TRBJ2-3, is EAEVAQSPRYKITEKSQAVAFWCDPISGHATLYWYRQILGQGPELLVQFQDESVVDDSQLPKDRFSAERLKGVDSTLKIQPAELGDSAMYLCASSHGTSGSLVDTQYFGPGTRLTVL.

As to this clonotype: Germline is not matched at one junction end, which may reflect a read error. The CDR3 nucleotides read TGTGCCAGCAGCCACACAGGGATCTCCTTCAATGAGCAGTTCTTC. Its translation: CASSHTGISFNEQFF. The rearrangement uses TRBV5-5 and TRBJ2-1, with a weak D call TRBD1 (6 bases). Germline CDR1 is SGHKS and CDR2 is YYEKEE (reference sequence). The CDR3 runs 15 residues.

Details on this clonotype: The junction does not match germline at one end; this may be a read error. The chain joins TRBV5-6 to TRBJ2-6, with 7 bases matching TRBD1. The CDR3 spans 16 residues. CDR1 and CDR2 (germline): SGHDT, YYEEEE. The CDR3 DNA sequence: TGTGCCAGCGGCTTACAGGGGAGCTCTGGGGCCAACGTCCTGACTTTC. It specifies CASGLQGSSGANVLTF.

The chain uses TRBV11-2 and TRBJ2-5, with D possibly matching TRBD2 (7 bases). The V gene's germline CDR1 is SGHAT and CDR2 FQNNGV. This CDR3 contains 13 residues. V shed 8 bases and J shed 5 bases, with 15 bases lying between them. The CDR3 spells CASGGGGGETQYF. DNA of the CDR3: TGTGCCAGCGGCGGGGGTGGGGGCGAGACCCAGTACTTC.

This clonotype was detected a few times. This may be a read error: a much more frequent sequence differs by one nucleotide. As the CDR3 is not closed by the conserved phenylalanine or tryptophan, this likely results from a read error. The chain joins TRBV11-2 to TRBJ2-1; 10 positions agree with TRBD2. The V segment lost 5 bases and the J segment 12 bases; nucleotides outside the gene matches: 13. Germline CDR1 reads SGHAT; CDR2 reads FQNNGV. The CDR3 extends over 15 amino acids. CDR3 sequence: CASSPASGRGGRQFL. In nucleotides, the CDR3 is TGTGCCAGCAGCCCCGCTAGCGGGAGAGGTGGTCGGCAGTTCCTC.

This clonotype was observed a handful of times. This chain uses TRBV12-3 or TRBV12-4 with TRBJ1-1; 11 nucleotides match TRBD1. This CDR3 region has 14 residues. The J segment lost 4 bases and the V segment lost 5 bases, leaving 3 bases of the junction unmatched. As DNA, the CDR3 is TGTGCCAGCAGTCCGGGACAGGGGGGCACTGAAGCTTTCTTT. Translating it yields CASSPGQGGTEAFF.

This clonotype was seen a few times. The CDR3 coding sequence is TGTGCCAGTAGTGAAGCGGGTCCTTTCTACAATGAGCAGTTCTTC. It specifies CASSEAGPFYNEQFF. This chain links TRBV6-5 with TRBJ2-1; TRBD2 might be the D (6 bases). Per germline, CDR1 MNHEY and CDR2 SVGAGI. Trimming stripped 9 bases from V and 3 bases from J, with 18 bases between. This CDR3 contains 15 residues.

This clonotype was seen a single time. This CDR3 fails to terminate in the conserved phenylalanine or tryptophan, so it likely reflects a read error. CDR3 sequence reads: CASSLDEAAYEQYS. CDR3 nucleotides: TGTGCCAGCAGCTTAGACGAGGCAGCCTACGAGCAGTACTCC. The chain uses TRBV11-2 and TRBJ2-7, with unresolved D. Germline-derived CDR1 and CDR2 are SGHAT and FQNNGV. The CDR3 consists of 14 residues. The ends were cut back, 0 bases at V and 2 bases at J, with 8 bases in the middle.

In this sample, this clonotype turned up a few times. The CDR3 loop is CASSLGLAGYSYEQYF. The DNA for the CDR3 is TGTGCCAGCAGCTTGGGGCTAGCGGGATATTCCTACGAGCAGTACTTC. This chain links TRBV5-6 with TRBJ2-7, with TRBD2 matching over 9 bases. V was clipped by 0 bases and J by 1 base; unmatched bases: 5. Germline CDR1 and CDR2: SGHDT and YYEEEE. The CDR3 has 16 amino acids.

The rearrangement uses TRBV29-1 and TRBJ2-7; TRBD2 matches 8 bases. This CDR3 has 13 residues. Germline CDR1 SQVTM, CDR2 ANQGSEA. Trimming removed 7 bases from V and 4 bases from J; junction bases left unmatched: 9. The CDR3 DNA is TGCAGCGCTGAGGGACTAGACAAATACGAGCAGTACTTC. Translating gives CSAEGLDKYEQYF.

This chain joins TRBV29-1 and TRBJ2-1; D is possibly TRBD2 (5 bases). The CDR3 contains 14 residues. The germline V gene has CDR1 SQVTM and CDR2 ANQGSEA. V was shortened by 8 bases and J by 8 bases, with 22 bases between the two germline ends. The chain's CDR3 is CSIGTGISVDEQFF. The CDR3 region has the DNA TGCAGCATTGGCACGGGAATATCGGTCGATGAGCAGTTCTTC.

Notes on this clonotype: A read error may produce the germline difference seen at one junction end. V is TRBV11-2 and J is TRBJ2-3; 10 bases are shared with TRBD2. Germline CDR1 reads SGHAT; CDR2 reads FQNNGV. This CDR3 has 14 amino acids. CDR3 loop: CAISLAGGADTQYF. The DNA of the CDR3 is TGTGCCATCAGCTTAGCGGGAGGCGCAGATACACAGTATTTT.

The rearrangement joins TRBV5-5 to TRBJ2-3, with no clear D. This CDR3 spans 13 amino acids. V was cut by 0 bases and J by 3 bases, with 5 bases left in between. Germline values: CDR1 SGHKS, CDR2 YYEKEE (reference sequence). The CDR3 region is CASSLASTDTQYF. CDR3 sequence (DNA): TGTGCCAGCAGCTTGGCTTCAACAGATACGCAGTATTTT.

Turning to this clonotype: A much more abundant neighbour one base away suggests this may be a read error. The CDR3: CANSLDGQFSGNTIYF. The CDR3, as DNA: TGTGCCAACAGCTTAGATGGACAGTTCTCTGGAAACACCATATATTTT. The V and J genes are TRBV11-2 and TRBJ1-3, with D perhaps TRBD1 (6 bases). From germline, CDR1 is SGHAT and CDR2 FQNNGV. The CDR3 spans 16 residues. Complete variable domain (other parts from reference TRBV11-2 and TRBJ1-3): EAGVAQSPRYKIIEKRQSVAFWCNPISGHATLYWYQQILGQGPKLLIQFQNNGVVDDSQLPKDRFSAERLKGVDSTLKIQPAKLEDSAVYLCANSLDGQFSGNTIYFGEGSWLTVV.

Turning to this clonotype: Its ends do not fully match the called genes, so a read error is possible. The DNA of the CDR3 is TGTGCCGGCGGGACTAGCGGTTCCAATGAGCAGTCCTTC. As protein: CAGGTSGSNEQSF. The chain has TRBV11-1 and TRBJ2-1; 11 bases are shared with TRBD2. CDR1 and CDR2 from the germline V gene are SGHAT and FQDESV (reference sequence). The CDR3 is 13 amino acids. The full variable domain, rest sourced from reference TRBV11-1 and TRBJ2-1, is EAEVAQSPRYKITEKSQAVAFWCDPISGHATLYWYRQILGQGPELLVQFQDESVVDDSQLPKDRFSAERLKGVDSTLKIQPAELGDSAMYLCAGGTSGSNEQSFGPGTRLTVL.

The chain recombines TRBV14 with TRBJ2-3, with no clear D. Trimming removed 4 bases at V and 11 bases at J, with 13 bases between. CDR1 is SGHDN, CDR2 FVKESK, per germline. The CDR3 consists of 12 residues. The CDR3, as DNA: TGTGCCAGCAGCCTAAGCGCGAATATGCAGTATTTT. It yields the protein CASSLSANMQYF.

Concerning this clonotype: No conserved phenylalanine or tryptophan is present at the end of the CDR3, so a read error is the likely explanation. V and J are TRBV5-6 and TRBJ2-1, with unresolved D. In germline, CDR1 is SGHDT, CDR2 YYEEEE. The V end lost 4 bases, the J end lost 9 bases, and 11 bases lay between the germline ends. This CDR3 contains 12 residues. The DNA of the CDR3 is TGTGCCAGCAGCCCTTCCCCGGCTGAGCAGTTCTTA. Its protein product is CASSPSPAEQFL.

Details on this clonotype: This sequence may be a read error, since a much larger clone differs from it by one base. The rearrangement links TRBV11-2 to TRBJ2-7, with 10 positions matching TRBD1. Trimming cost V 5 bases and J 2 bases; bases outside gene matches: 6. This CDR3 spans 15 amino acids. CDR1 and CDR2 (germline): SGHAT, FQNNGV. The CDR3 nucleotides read TGTGCCAGCAGCAGCGACAGGGGGCTCACCTACGAGCAGTACTTC. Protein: CASSSDRGLTYEQYF.

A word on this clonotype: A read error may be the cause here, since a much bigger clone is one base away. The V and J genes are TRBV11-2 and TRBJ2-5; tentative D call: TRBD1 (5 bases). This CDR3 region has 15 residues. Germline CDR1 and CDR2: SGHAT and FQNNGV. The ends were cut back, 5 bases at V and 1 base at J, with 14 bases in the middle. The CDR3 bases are TGTGCCAGCAGCCCAGGGATAGTCGGCCAAGAGACCCAGTACTTC. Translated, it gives CASSPGIVGQETQYF.

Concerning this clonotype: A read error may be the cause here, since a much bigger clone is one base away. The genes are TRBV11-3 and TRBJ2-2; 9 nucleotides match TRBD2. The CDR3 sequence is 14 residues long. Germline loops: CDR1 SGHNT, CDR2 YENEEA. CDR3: CAGSSSGTSGELFF. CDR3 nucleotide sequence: TGTGCCGGCAGCTCTAGCGGGACTTCTGGGGAGCTGTTTTTT.

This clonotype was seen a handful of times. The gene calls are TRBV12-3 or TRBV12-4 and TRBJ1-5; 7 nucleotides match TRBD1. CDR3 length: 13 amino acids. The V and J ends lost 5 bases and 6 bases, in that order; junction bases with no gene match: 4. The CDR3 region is CASSRTGVQPQHF. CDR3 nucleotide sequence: TGTGCCAGCAGTAGAACAGGGGTTCAGCCCCAGCATTTT.

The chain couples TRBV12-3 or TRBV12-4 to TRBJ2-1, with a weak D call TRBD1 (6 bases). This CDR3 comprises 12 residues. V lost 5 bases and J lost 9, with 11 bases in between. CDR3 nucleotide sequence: TGTGCCAGCAGTCACAGGGTAGGTGAGCAGTTCTTC. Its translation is CASSHRVGEQFF.

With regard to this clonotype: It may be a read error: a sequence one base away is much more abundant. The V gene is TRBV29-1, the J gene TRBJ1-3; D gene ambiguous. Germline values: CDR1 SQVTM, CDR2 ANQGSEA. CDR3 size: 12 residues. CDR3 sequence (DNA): TGCAGCGTTGTCCCAGCTGGAAACACCACATATTTT. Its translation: CSVVPAGNTTYF.

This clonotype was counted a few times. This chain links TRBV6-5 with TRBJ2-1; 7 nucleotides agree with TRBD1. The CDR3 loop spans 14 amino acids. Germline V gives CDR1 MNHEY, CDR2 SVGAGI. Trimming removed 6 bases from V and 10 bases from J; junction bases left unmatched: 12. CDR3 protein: CASRSPLGGGEQFF. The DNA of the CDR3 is TGTGCCAGCAGATCCCCCCTAGGGGGCGGGGAGCAGTTCTTC.

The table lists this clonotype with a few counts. CDR3 nucleotides: TGCAGCGTTCCTGGACTAGCGGTAGAGACCCAGTACTTC. This codes for CSVPGLAVETQYF. This chain connects TRBV29-1 to TRBJ2-5, with 10 bases aligning to TRBD2. CDR1 is SQVTM and CDR2 is ANQGSEA in the germline V gene. The CDR3 has 13 amino acids. The ends lost 5 bases at V and 4 bases at J; junction bases unmatched: 4.

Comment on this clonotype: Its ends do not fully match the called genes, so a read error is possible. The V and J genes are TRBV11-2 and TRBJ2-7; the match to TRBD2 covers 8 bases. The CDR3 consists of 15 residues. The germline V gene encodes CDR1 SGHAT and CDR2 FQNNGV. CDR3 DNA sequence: TGTGCCAGTAGCTCCCCGGGACTAGGAATCCACGAGCAGTACTTC. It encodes CASSSPGLGIHEQYF.

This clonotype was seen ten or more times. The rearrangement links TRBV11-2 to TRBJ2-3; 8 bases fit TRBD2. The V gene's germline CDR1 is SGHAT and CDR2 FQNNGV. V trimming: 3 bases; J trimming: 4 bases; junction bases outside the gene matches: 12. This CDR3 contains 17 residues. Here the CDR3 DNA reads TGTGCCAGCAGCTTTATTGGTAGCGGGGTGAAACCAGATACGCAGTATTTT. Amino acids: CASSFIGSGVKPDTQYF.

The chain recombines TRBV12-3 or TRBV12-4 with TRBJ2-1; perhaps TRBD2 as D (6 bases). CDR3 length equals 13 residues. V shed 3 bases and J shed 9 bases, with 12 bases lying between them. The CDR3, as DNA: TGTGCCAGCAGTTTGACCCAGGGAGGTGAGCAGTTCTTC. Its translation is CASSLTQGGEQFF.